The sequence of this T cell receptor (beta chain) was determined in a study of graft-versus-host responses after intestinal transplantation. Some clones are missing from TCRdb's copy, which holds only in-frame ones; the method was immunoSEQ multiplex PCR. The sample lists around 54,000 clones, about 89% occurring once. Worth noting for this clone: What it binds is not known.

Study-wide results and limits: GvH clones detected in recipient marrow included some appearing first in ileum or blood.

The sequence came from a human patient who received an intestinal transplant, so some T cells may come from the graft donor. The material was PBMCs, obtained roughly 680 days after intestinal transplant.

CDR3 nucleotide sequence: TGTGCCAGCAGCTTAGGATCCGGGACAGAAGCTTTCTTT. Translated: CASSLGSGTEAFF. The rearrangement uses TRBV11-2 and TRBJ1-1; a weak D match, TRBD1 (6 bases). Per germline, CDR1 SGHAT and CDR2 FQNNGV. Trimming took 1 base from V and 8 from J, leaving 11 bases between them. The CDR3 extends over 13 amino acids. Complete variable domain (other parts from reference TRBV11-2 and TRBJ1-1): EAGVAQSPRYKIIEKRQSVAFWCNPISGHATLYWYQQILGQGPKLLIQFQNNGVVDDSQLPKDRFSAERLKGVDSTLKIQPAKLEDSAVYLCASSLGSGTEAFFGQGTRLTVV.